The 3 T cell receptor beta chains reported below all come from one sample, sequenced in a study of cytomegalovirus exposure and HLA in healthy donors. Primers for the PCR totalled 60 Vbeta and 13 Jbeta. Method: immunoSEQ multiplex PCR; TCRdb's copy keeps in-frame clones and lacks some. The repertoire holds roughly 66,000 clones, with about 84% as singletons. What was sequenced was PBMCs. These receptors were collected from a young man in good health and CMV-seropositive.

The chain uses TRBV9 and TRBJ1-1; 7 bases map to TRBD1. After removal of 3 bases from V and 1 base from J, the junction contained 9 bases not matched to a gene. CDR3 length: 16 amino acids. Germline assignment: CDR1 SGDLS and CDR2 YYNGEE. The CDR3 region has the DNA TGTGCCAGCAGCGCGACAGGGTCCCTGACGAACACTGAAGCTTTCTTT. Its protein is CASSATGSLTNTEAFF. The complete variable domain, with remaining parts taken from reference TRBV9 and TRBJ1-1, reads DSGVTQTPKHLITATGQRVTLRCSPRSGDLSVYWYQQSLDQGLQFLIQYYNGEERAKGNILERFSAQQFPDLHSELNLSSLELGDSALYFCASSATGSLTNTEAFFGQGTRLTVV.

A single count supports this clone. The genes are TRBV9 and TRBJ2-3; a possible D gene is TRBD2 (6 bases). Per the germline V gene, CDR1 is SGDLS and CDR2 is YYNGEE. The CDR3 spans 16 residues. The germline V and J ends were trimmed by 3 bases and 3 bases, with 17 bases remaining between them. In DNA, the CDR3 is TGTGCCAGCAGCGCCCTCGGACGGGGGAGGACAGATACGCAGTATTTT. Amino acid sequence: CASSALGRGRTDTQYF.

This clone showed up just once. This chain joins TRBV2 and TRBJ2-5; 14 bases line up with TRBD2. Germline assignment: CDR1 SNHLY and CDR2 FYNNEI. CDR3 length: 15 amino acids. Germline trimming cut 5 bases from V and 3 bases from J; bases unmatched to any gene: 2. CDR3 protein: CASSRLAGGEETQYF. The DNA for the CDR3 is TGTGCCAGCAGTAGACTAGCGGGAGGGGAAGAGACCCAGTACTTC.